Each of the 30 T cell receptor beta chains below was sequenced from the same sample in a study of CD8 T cells in Susac syndrome (dated by TCRdb to between 2018 and 2021). To prepare the library, the immunoSEQ multiplex PCR assay was applied. RNA was extracted with the RNeasy kit and roughly 0.5 to 1 ug was reverse transcribed using random hexamers. TCRdb took the public reads, trimmed them with fastp at Q25, ran MiXCR for clone calling and kept in-frame beta chains. CDR3 protein duplicates are merged, each entry listing the most common genes and DNA. The sample table lists some 130,000 distinct CDR3 sequences, approximately 94% of them with a count of one. The leading ten clones occupy around 0.13% of the sample. The sequenced material came from CD4+ T cells from PBMCs. Receptors originate from a human donor with multiple sclerosis.

J is TRBJ2-5 and V is TRBV7-2; the match to TRBD2 covers 9 bases. The CDR3 totals 16 residues. The J segment lost 6 bases and the V segment lost 4 bases, leaving 12 bases of the junction unmatched. The germline gives CDR1 SGHTA, CDR2 FQGNSA. The CDR3 sequence is CASSSYHSGSVKTQYF. The CDR3 bases are TGTGCCAGCAGCTCCTACCATAGCGGGAGCGTGAAGACCCAGTACTTC.

The chain couples TRBV2 to TRBJ2-1; tentative D call: TRBD1 (6 bases). Germline lookup yields CDR1 SNHLY and CDR2 FYNNEI. V lost 6 bases and J 3 bases, leaving 15 bases between the germline ends. CDR3 length: 15 residues. Written as DNA, the CDR3 is TGTGCCAGCAGGGTCGACAGGTCCCACTACAATGAGCAGTTCTTC. It encodes CASRVDRSHYNEQFF. Full variable domain (missing parts from reference TRBV2 and TRBJ2-1): EPEVTQTPSHQVTQMGQEVILRCVPISNHLYFYWYRQILGQKVEFLVSFYNNEISEKSEIFDDQFSVERPDGSNFTLKIRSTKLEDSAMYFCASRVDRSHYNEQFFGPGTRLTVL.

V gene TRBV3-1 combines with J gene TRBJ1-3; D ambiguous. V gave up 7 bases and J gave up 4 bases, with 5 bases separating them. Germline CDR1 LGHDT, CDR2 YNNKEL (reference sequence). CDR3 length equals 11 residues. The CDR3 reads CASNGGNTIYF. The CDR3 coding sequence is TGTGCCAGCAATGGCGGAAACACCATATATTTT.

The chain combines TRBV2 with TRBJ1-1, with unresolved D. V was pared by 7 bases and J by 6 bases, with 15 bases between. CDR3 length equals 13 residues. The germline V gene has CDR1 SNHLY and CDR2 FYNNEI. CDR3 bases: TGTGCCAGCACGAGCGCGATTTTCGCTGAAGCTTTCTTT. Translated, it gives CASTSAIFAEAFF. The full variable domain, in which reference TRBV2 and TRBJ1-1 provide the parts outside the CDR3, is EPEVTQTPSHQVTQMGQEVILRCVPISNHLYFYWYRQILGQKVEFLVSFYNNEISEKSEIFDDQFSVERPDGSNFTLKIRSTKLEDSAMYFCASTSAIFAEAFFGQGTRLTVV.

The chain links TRBV4-3 to TRBJ2-5; D is possibly TRBD1 (5 bases). Looked up from germline, CDR1 is LGHNA and CDR2 is YSLEER. The CDR3 sequence is 14 residues long. Trimming removed 4 bases from V and 4 bases from J, with 13 bases in between. The DNA for the CDR3 is TGCGCCAGCAGCCGGGGCCTTGGGATAGAGACCCAGTACTTC. Translation gives CASSRGLGIETQYF.

This clonotype was observed once. V and J are TRBV6-2 or TRBV6-3 and TRBJ1-6; TRBD1 matches at 7 bases. Germline V lookup: CDR1 MNHEY, CDR2 SVGEGT. V lost 2 bases and J lost 9; bases outside the gene matches: 4. The CDR3 length is 14 residues. CDR3 bases: TGTGCCAGCAGTTACGACCAGGGGGGTTCACCCCTCCACTTT. Residues: CASSYDQGGSPLHF.

This clonotype was detected once. The chain recombines TRBV7-2 with TRBJ1-5; tentative D call: TRBD1 (5 bases). V shed 2 bases and J shed 6 bases, with 8 bases lying between them. In germline, CDR1 is SGHTA, CDR2 FQGNSA. The CDR3 has 13 residues. In DNA, the CDR3 is TGTGCCAGCAGCTTACAGGGTACTCAGCCCCAGCATTTT. Translation: CASSLQGTQPQHF.

V gene TRBV6-2 or TRBV6-3 combines with J gene TRBJ2-5, with D perhaps TRBD1 or TRBD2 (5 bases each). Germline V gene data show CDR1 as MNHEY and CDR2 as SVGEGT. V was trimmed by 5 bases and J by 5 bases, leaving 21 bases between them. CDR3 length equals 16 residues. CDR3 residues: CASSDPGASSGETQYF. CDR3 coding DNA: TGTGCCAGCAGTGACCCCGGGGCCAGTTCCGGGGAGACCCAGTACTTC.

This clonotype was counted once. This chain connects TRBV11-2 to TRBJ2-1; D remains unclear. Germline assignment: CDR1 SGHAT and CDR2 FQNNGV. Trimming removed 3 bases from V and 7 bases from J, with 16 bases in between. The CDR3 has 15 amino acids. CDR3 residues: CASSFRAIFGNEQFF. The CDR3, as DNA: TGTGCCAGCAGCTTTAGGGCCATATTTGGGAATGAGCAGTTCTTC.

The rearrangement links TRBV30 to TRBJ1-2; no clear D. The germline gives CDR1 GTSNPN, CDR2 SVGIG (reference sequence). The CDR3 sequence is 12 residues long. The V end was cut by 0 bases, the J end by 8 bases, with 10 bases between. CDR3 amino acids: CAWSVVQYGYTF. Here the CDR3 DNA reads TGTGCCTGGAGTGTAGTCCAATACGGCTACACCTTC.

The rearrangement links TRBV19 to TRBJ2-3; D ambiguous. The CDR3 spans 13 residues. Germline V gene sequence: CDR1 LNHDA, CDR2 SQIVND (reference sequence). The V and J ends lost 6 bases and 2 bases respectively, with 9 bases between them. The CDR3 region has the DNA TGTGCCAGTAGCAGAGTTCACACAGATACGCAGTATTTT. Translating it yields CASSRVHTDTQYF.

J is TRBJ2-7 and V is TRBV18; D is uncertain. Trimming took 4 bases from V and 3 from J, leaving 10 bases between them. The CDR3 sequence is 13 residues long. Looked up from germline, CDR1 is KGHSH and CDR2 is LQKENI. The CDR3 DNA reads as TGTGCCAGCTCACGACACTTGGACTACGAGCAGTACTTC. Translated, it gives CASSRHLDYEQYF.

J is TRBJ1-1 and V is TRBV7-2; tentatively, D is TRBD1 (6 bases). CDR1 is SGHTA, CDR2 FQGNSA, per germline. The CDR3 spans 16 residues. The V end was cut by 1 base, the J end by 1 base, with 13 bases between. The CDR3 protein is CASSLVATGTNTEAFF. The CDR3 DNA is TGTGCCAGCAGCTTAGTGGCTACAGGGACGAACACTGAAGCTTTCTTT. Looking up the rest from reference TRBV7-2 and TRBJ1-1 gives the full variable domain: GAGVSQSPSNKVTEKGKDVELRCDPISGHTALYWYRQSLGQGLEFLIYFQGNSAPDKSGLPSDRFSAERTGGSVSTLTIQRTQQEDSAVYLCASSLVATGTNTEAFFGQGTRLTVV.

The V gene is TRBV11-2, the J gene TRBJ2-5, with D tentatively TRBD2 (5 bases). The CDR3 is 16 residues long. Germline V gene sequence: CDR1 SGHAT, CDR2 FQNNGV. V lost 4 bases to trimming and J lost 5 bases, with 20 bases between them. The CDR3 bases are TGTGCCAGCAGCTCGAATAAGGCCCGGGAAAGGGAGACCCAGTACTTC. It codes for CASSSNKARERETQYF.

This chain joins TRBV4-1 and TRBJ2-7, with D unresolved. The CDR3 length is 17 residues. The germline V gene has CDR1 MGHRA and CDR2 YSYEKL. Trimming removed 0 bases from V and 0 bases from J, with 15 bases in between. The CDR3 sequence is CASSQDSFLDSSYEQYF. CDR3 nucleotides: TGCGCCAGCAGCCAAGATTCCTTCCTAGATAGCTCCTACGAGCAGTACTTC.

The chain employs TRBV30 and TRBJ1-1; 7 positions match TRBD1. Unmatched junction bases numbered 12, after V lost 3 bases and J lost 11 bases. The CDR3 totals 13 residues. Germline CDR1 reads GTSNPN; CDR2 reads SVGIG (reference sequence). CDR3: CAWSHAGTVAAFF. DNA of the CDR3: TGTGCCTGGAGCCACGCCGGGACAGTGGCTGCTTTCTTT.

The chain uses TRBV12-3 or TRBV12-4 and TRBJ2-7, with 7 bases aligning to TRBD2. The CDR3 sequence is 15 residues long. V shed 5 bases, J shed 4 bases, and the junction held 11 bases outside the gene matches. Here the CDR3 reads CASSLGEGARYEQYF. The DNA of the CDR3 is TGTGCCAGCAGTCTCGGGGAGGGAGCGAGGTACGAGCAGTACTTC.

The gene calls are TRBV5-6 and TRBJ1-4; D is possibly TRBD1 (5 bases). V was clipped by 0 bases and J by 3 bases, with 15 bases between them. The CDR3 runs to 17 residues. CDR1 is SGHDT, CDR2 YYEEEE, per germline. DNA of the CDR3: TGTGCCAGCAGCTTGGCGTCAGGGACGGTACCTAATGAAAAACTGTTTTTT. Its protein product is CASSLASGTVPNEKLFF.

The chain combines TRBV11-2 with TRBJ1-5; D remains ambiguous. V was shortened by 6 bases and J by 2 bases, with 14 bases between the two germline ends. This CDR3 contains 15 residues. The germline V gene encodes CDR1 SGHAT and CDR2 FQNNGV. In DNA, the CDR3 is TGTGCCAGCAGTTACGGCCACGGGGGCAATCAGCCCCAGCATTTT. Translated: CASSYGHGGNQPQHF.

The chain recombines TRBV5-1 with TRBJ2-7; 8 bases are shared with TRBD2. The CDR3 runs 15 residues. Germline CDR1 and CDR2: SGHRS and YFSETQ. V gave up 3 bases and J gave up 3 bases; unmatched junction bases: 8. In DNA, the CDR3 is TGCGCCAGCAGCTCTACTAGCGGACGGTTCTACGAGCAGTACTTC. This translates into CASSSTSGRFYEQYF.

The V gene is TRBV5-5, the J gene TRBJ1-1, with no clear D. The ends were cut back, 4 bases at V and 4 bases at J, with 14 bases in the middle. In germline, CDR1 is SGHKS, CDR2 YYEKEE (reference sequence). The CDR3 has 14 amino acids. The DNA of the CDR3 is TGTGCCAGCAGCCTGGTGGCGAGGAGCACTGAAGCTTTCTTT. It codes for CASSLVARSTEAFF.

In DNA, the CDR3 is TGTGCCATCAACCCGACAGGGGGTCGCGATGGCTACACCTTC. Encoded protein: CAINPTGGRDGYTF. The rearrangement links TRBV10-3 to TRBJ1-2; 9 bases line up with TRBD1. The CDR3 sequence is 14 residues long. V shed 7 bases, J shed 6 bases, and the junction held 9 bases outside the gene matches. The germline V gene has CDR1 ENHRY and CDR2 SYGVKD.

The chain recombines TRBV2 with TRBJ2-7; no reliable D call. Germline V gene lookup returns CDR1 SNHLY and CDR2 FYNNEI. This CDR3 region has 13 residues. Trimming shortened V by 7 bases and J by 4 bases, and 14 bases separated the two germline ends. CDR3 coding DNA: TGTGCCAGCACCGAACGGCAGCGATACGAGCAGTACTTC. Translated, it gives CASTERQRYEQYF.

The chain combines TRBV20-1 with TRBJ2-1, with 7 bases that match TRBD2. CDR1 is DFQATT, CDR2 SNEGSKA, per germline (reference sequence). This CDR3 has 14 residues. Trimming cost V 5 bases and J 7 bases; bases outside gene matches: 11. DNA of the CDR3: TGCAGTGCTCGGGTTGGGGGAGGGCCGAATGAGCAGTTCTTC. Translation: CSARVGGGPNEQFF.

The DNA of the CDR3 is TGTGCCAGCAAATTTAGTCAGAACACCGGGGAGCTGTTTTTT. It specifies CASKFSQNTGELFF. The gene calls are TRBV27 and TRBJ2-2; D ambiguous. V lost 7 bases and J 1 base, leaving 10 bases between the germline ends. Germline CDR1 and CDR2: MNHEY and SMNVEV (reference sequence). The CDR3 sequence is 14 residues long.

The chain recombines TRBV25-1 with TRBJ2-7; D is perhaps TRBD1 or TRBD2 (5 bases each). The CDR3 totals 18 residues. Between the trimmed V and J ends, which lost 1 base and 8 bases, there was a span of 27 bases. Per the germline V gene, CDR1 is MGHDK and CDR2 is SYGVNS. CDR3 sequence reads: CASSESMAPWGPGTQQYF. The CDR3 coding sequence is TGTGCCAGCAGTGAATCTATGGCGCCGTGGGGTCCGGGGACGCAGCAGTACTTC.

The genes are TRBV5-1 and TRBJ2-1; tentatively, D is TRBD1 (6 bases). From germline, CDR1 is SGHRS and CDR2 YFSETQ. The ends were cut back, 2 bases at V and 6 bases at J, with 9 bases in the middle. The CDR3 length is 13 residues. The CDR3 loop reads CASSLIQGNEQFF. CDR3 coding DNA: TGCGCCAGCAGCTTAATACAGGGCAATGAGCAGTTCTTC.

The chain links TRBV7-2 to TRBJ2-2, with D tentatively TRBD1 or TRBD2 (6 bases each). Germline V gene lookup returns CDR1 SGHTA and CDR2 FQGNSA. The CDR3 has 15 amino acids. V lost 4 bases, J lost 1 base, and 10 bases lay in between. CDR3 in amino acids: CASSWRGQNTGELFF. The CDR3 DNA is TGTGCCAGCAGCTGGAGGGGACAGAACACCGGGGAGCTGTTTTTT.

The chain is built from TRBV29-1 and TRBJ2-7; D is possibly TRBD1 (5 bases). V lost 4 bases to trimming and J lost 4 bases, with 11 bases between them. CDR1 is SQVTM and CDR2 is ANQGSEA in the germline V gene. This CDR3 is 12 amino acids long. DNA for the CDR3: TGCAGCGTTGGCGAGACAGCTTACGAGCAGTACTTC. It codes for CSVGETAYEQYF.

V gene TRBV12-3 or TRBV12-4 combines with J gene TRBJ2-5, with D uncertain. V lost 2 bases, J lost 6 bases, and 7 bases lay in between. There are 12 residues in the CDR3. CDR3 bases: TGTGCCAGCAGTTTAATTGGGCAGACCCAGTACTTC. Protein product: CASSLIGQTQYF.